The clone carrying this T cell receptor (beta chain) appeared many times. These data originate in a study of blood T cells in healthy people across ages. Total RNA was isolated from each sample in quantities of at least 6 micrograms. Primers used in a second PCR of roughly 7 to 12 cycles were a sample-barcoded 5' primer and a J-beta primer mix. TCRdb used MiXCR to reprocess the 5' RACE reads, holding one entry per CDR3 protein. The table records about 650,000 distinct CDR3 sequences, about 34% of them present only once. The trim removed 3 bases at V and 7 bases at J, leaving 9 bases unmatched. CDR3 length: 17 residues. Germline CDR1 reads DFQATT; CDR2 reads SNEGSKA (reference sequence).

The sequence was obtained from a woman aged 80 or over in good health. Specimen: blood. The chain combines TRBV20-1 with TRBJ2-1, with 16 bases lining up with TRBD2. Here the CDR3 reads CSASHGTSGGAGNEQFF. The CDR3 bases are TGCAGTGCTAGTCACGGGACTAGCGGGGGGGCGGGTAATGAGCAGTTCTTC.